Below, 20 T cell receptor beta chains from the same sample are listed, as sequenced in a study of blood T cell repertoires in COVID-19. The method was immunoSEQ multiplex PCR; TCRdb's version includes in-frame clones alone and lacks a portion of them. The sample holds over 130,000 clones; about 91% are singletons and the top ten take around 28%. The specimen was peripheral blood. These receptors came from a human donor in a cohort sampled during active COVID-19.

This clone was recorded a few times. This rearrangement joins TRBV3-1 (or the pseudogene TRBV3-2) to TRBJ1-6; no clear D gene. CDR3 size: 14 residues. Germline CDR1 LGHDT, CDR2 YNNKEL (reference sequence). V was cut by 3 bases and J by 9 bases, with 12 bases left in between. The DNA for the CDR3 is TGTGCCAGCAGCCAGGGCCCCGAGGGTTCACCCCTCCACTTT. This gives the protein CASSQGPEGSPLHF.

For the CDR3, the DNA is TGTGCCAGCAGCTTAGGAGGGCTAGCGGTTACAGATACGCAGTATTTT. It codes for CASSLGGLAVTDTQYF. The rearrangement joins TRBV7-2 to TRBJ2-3; 7 bases map to TRBD2. Trimming at V came to 1 base and at J to 3 bases, leaving 7 bases not matched to a gene. The CDR3 length is 16 residues. The germline CDR1 and CDR2 sequences are SGHTA and FQGNSA. Full variable domain (outside the CDR3, taken from reference TRBV7-2 and TRBJ2-3): GAGVSQSPSNKVTEKGKDVELRCDPISGHTALYWYRQSLGQGLEFLIYFQGNSAPDKSGLPSDRFSAERTGGSVSTLTIQRTQQEDSAVYLCASSLGGLAVTDTQYFGPGTRLTVL.

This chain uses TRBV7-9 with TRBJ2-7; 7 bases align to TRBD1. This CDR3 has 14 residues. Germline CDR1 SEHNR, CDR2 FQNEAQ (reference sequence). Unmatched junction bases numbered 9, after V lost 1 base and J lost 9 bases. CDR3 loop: CASSLGGTVETQYF. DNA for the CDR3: TGTGCCAGCAGCTTAGGTGGGACAGTCGAAACGCAGTACTTC.

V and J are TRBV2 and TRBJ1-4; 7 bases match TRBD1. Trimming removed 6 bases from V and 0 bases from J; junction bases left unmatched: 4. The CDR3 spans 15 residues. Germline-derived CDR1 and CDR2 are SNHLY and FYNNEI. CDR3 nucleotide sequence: TGTGCCAGCAGGAGGGACAGAGCAACTAATGAAAAACTGTTTTTT. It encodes CASRRDRATNEKLFF.

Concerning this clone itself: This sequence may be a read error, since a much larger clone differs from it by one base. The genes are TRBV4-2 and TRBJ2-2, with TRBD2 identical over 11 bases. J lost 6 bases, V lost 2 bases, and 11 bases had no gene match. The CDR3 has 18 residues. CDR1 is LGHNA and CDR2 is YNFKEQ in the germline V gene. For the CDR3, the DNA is TGTGCCAGCAGCCAACAATTTTTTAGCGGGGGGGTAGCCGGGGAGCTGTTTTTT. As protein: CASSQQFFSGGVAGELFF.

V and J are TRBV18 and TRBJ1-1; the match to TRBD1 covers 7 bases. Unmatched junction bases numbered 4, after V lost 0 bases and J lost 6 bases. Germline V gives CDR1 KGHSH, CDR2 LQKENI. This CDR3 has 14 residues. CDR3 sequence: CASSPPAGQPEAFF. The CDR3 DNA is TGTGCCAGCTCACCACCGGCGGGACAGCCTGAAGCTTTCTTT.

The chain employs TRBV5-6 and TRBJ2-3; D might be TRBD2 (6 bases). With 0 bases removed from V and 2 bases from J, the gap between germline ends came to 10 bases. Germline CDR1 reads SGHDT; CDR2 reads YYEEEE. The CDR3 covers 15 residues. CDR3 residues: CASSLGRLVTDTQYF. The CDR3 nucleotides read TGTGCCAGCAGCTTGGGGAGACTAGTCACAGATACGCAGTATTTT.

The CDR3 reads CASRIGASGGANTGELFF. CDR3 DNA sequence: TGTGCCAGCAGGATCGGGGCTAGCGGGGGGGCGAACACCGGGGAGCTGTTTTTT. This sequence joins TRBV6-4 and TRBJ2-2, with TRBD2 matching 12 bases. Germline-derived CDR1 and CDR2 are MRHNA and SNTAGT. This CDR3 contains 18 residues. The V and J ends lost 6 bases and 0 bases, in that order; junction bases with no gene match: 8.

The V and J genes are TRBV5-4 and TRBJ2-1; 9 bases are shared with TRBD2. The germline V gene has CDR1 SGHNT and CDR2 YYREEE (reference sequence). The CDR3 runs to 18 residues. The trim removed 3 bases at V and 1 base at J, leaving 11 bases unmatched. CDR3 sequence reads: CASSSGPGTSLSYNEQFF. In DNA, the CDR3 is TGTGCCAGCAGCTCGGGGCCCGGGACTAGCCTTTCCTACAATGAGCAGTTCTTC.

The CDR3 sequence: CASSGRTSGGPSNEQYF. The DNA for the CDR3 is TGTGCCAGCAGCGGGAGGACTAGCGGGGGCCCCTCGAACGAGCAGTACTTC. The chain links TRBV5-6 to TRBJ2-7; the match to TRBD2 covers 13 bases. There are 17 residues in the CDR3. J lost 5 bases, V lost 4 bases, and 12 bases had no gene match. Per the germline V gene, CDR1 is SGHDT and CDR2 is YYEEEE.

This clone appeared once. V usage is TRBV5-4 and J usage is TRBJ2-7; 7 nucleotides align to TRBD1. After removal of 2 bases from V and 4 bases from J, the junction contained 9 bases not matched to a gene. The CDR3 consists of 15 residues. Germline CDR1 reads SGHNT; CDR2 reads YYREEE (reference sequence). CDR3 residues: CASSLQGQVRYEQYF. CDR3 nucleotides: TGTGCCAGCAGCTTACAGGGGCAAGTGAGGTACGAGCAGTACTTC.

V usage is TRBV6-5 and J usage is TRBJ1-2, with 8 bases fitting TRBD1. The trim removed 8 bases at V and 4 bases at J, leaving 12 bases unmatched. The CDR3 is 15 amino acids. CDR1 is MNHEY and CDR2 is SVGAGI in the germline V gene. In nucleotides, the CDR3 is TGTGCCAGCGGACCTCAGGGGGCTATCTCCTATGGCTACACCTTC. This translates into CASGPQGAISYGYTF.

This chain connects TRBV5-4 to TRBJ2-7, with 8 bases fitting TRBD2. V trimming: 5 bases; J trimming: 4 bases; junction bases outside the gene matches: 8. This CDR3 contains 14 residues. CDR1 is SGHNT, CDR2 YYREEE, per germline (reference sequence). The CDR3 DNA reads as TGTGCCAGCAGTTCCGGGGGGGAGGTGTACGAGCAGTACTTC. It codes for CASSSGGEVYEQYF.

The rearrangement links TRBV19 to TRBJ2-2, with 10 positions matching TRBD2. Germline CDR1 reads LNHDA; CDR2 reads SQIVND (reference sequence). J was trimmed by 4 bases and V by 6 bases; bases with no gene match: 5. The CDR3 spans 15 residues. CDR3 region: CASRSGGAGTGELFF. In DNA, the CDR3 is TGTGCCAGTAGAAGCGGGGGGGCTGGCACCGGGGAGCTGTTTTTT.

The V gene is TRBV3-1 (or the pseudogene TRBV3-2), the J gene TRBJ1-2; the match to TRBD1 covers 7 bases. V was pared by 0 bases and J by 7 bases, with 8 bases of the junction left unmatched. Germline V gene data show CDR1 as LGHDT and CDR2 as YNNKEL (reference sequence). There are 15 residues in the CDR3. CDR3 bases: TGTGCCAGCAGCCAAGATGGAACAGGGGCGGGTGGCTACACCTTC. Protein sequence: CASSQDGTGAGGYTF.

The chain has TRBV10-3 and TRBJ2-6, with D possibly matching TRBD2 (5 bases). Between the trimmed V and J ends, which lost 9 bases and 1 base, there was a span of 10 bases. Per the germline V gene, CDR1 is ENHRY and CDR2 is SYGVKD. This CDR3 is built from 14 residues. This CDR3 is CAMKRESGANVLTF. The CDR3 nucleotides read TGTGCCATGAAGAGGGAGTCTGGGGCCAACGTCCTGACTTTC.

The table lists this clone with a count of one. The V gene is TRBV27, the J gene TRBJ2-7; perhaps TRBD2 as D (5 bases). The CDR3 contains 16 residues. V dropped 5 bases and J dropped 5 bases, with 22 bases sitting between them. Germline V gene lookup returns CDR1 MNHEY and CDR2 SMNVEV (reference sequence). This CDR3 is CASSTNGGSILHEQYF. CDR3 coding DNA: TGTGCCAGCAGTACGAACGGCGGGTCCATCCTCCACGAGCAGTACTTC.

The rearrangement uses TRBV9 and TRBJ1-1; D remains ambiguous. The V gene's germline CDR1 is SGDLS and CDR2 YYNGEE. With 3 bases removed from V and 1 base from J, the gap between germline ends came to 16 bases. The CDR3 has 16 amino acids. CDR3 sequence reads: CASSAWGVMSNTEAFF. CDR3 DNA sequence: TGTGCCAGCAGCGCCTGGGGAGTTATGTCGAACACTGAAGCTTTCTTT.

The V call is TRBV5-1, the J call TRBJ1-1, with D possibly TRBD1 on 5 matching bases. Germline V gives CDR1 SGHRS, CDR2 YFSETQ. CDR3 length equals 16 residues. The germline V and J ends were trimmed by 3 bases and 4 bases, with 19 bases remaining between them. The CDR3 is CASSSNPGTYLTEAFF. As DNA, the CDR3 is TGCGCCAGCAGCTCGAATCCCGGGACTTACCTCACTGAAGCTTTCTTT.

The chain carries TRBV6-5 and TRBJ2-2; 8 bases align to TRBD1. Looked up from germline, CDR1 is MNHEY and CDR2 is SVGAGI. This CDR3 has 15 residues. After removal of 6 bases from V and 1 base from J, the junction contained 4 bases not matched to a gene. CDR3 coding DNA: TGTGCCAGCAGATATGGGACAGGGAACACCGGGGAGCTGTTTTTT. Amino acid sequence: CASRYGTGNTGELFF.